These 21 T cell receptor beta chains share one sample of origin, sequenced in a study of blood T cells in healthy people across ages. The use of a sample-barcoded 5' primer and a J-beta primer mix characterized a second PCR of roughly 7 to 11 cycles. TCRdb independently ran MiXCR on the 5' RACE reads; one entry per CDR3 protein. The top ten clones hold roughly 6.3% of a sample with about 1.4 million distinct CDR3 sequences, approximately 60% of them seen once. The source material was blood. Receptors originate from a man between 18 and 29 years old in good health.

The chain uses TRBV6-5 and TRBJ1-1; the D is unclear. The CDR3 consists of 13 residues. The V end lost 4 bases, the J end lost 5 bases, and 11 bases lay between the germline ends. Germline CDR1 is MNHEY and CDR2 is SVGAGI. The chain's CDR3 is CASSWNTGTEAFF. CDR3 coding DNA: TGTGCCAGCAGTTGGAACACTGGGACTGAAGCTTTCTTT.

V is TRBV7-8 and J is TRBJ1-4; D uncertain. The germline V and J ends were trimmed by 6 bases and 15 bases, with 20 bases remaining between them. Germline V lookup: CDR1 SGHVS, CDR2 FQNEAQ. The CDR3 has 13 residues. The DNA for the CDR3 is TGTGCCAGCAGTTCCGACGTCGGCCAGGCGGTGTTTTTT. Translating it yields CASSSDVGQAVFF.

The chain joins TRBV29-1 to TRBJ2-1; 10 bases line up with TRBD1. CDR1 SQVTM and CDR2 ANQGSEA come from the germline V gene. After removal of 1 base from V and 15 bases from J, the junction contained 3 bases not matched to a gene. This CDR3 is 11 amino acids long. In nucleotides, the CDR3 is TGCAGCGTTGAAGGGGGACAGGGGCCGTTCTTC. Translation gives CSVEGGQGPFF.

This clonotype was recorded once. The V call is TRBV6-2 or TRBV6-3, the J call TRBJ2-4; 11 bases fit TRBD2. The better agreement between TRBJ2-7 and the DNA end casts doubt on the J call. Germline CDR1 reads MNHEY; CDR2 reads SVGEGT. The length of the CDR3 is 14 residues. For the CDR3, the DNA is TGTGCCAGCAGACTTAGCGGGGGGGTCTACGAGCAGTACTTC. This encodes CASRLSGGVYEQYF.

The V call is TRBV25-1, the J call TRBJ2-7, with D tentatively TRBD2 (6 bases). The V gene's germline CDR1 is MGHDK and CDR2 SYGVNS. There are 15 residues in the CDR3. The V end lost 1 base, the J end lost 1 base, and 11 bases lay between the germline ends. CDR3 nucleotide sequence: TGTGCCAGCAGTGAATGGGGGGACCGATCCTACGAGCAGTACTTC. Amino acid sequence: CASSEWGDRSYEQYF.

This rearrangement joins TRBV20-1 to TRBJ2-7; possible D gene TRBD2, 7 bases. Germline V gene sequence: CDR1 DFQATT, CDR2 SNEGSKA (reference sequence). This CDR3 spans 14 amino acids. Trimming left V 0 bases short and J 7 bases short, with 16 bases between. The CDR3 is CSARDRGAYNEQYF. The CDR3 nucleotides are TGCAGTGCTAGAGATCGGGGGGCCTACAATGAGCAGTACTTC.

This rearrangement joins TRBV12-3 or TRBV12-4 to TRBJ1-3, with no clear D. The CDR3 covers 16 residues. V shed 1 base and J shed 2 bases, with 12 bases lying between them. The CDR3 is CASSLVRSSTGNTIYF. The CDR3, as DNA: TGTGCCAGCAGTTTAGTAAGGTCGAGTACTGGAAACACCATATATTTT.

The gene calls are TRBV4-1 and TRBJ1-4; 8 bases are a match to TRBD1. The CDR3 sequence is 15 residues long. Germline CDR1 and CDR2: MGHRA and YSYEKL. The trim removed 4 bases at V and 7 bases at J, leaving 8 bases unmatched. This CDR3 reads CASSPTTGDVEKLFF. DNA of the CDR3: TGCGCCAGCAGCCCTACGACAGGGGACGTTGAAAAACTGTTTTTT.

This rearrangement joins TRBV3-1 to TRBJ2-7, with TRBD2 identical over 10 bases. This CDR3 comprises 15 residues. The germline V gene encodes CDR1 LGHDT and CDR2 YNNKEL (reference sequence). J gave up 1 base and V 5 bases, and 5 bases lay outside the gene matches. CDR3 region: CASSFGTSASYEQYF. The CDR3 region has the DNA TGTGCCAGCAGCTTCGGGACTAGCGCTTCCTACGAGCAGTACTTC.

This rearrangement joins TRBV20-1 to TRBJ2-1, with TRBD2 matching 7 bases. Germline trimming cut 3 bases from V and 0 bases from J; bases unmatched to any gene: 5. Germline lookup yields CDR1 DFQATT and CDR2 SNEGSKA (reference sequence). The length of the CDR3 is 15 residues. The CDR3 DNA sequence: TGCAGTGCTAGCGGGAGGCCTAGCTCCTACAATGAGCAGTTCTTC. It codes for CSASGRPSSYNEQFF.

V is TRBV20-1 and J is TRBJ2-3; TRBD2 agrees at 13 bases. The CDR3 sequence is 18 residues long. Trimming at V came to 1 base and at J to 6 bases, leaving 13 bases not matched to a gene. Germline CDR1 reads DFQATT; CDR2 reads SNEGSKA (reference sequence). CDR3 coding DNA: TGCAGTGCTAGAGCTCCGGGACTAGCGGGGACTATGATGGATACGCAGTATTTT. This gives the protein CSARAPGLAGTMMDTQYF.

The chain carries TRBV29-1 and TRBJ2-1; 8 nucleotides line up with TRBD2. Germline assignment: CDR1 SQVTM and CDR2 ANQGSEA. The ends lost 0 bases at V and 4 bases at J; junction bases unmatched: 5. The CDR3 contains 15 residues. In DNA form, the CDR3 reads TGCAGCGTTGAAGATATTCGGGGGGGTTACAATGAGCAGTTCTTC. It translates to CSVEDIRGGYNEQFF.

This CDR3 reads CASSQGTNTGELFF. CDR3 nucleotide sequence: TGCGCCAGCAGCCAAGGGACAAACACCGGGGAGCTGTTTTTT. V and J are TRBV4-1 and TRBJ2-2; perhaps TRBD1 as D (5 bases). Looked up from germline, CDR1 is MGHRA and CDR2 is YSYEKL. The germline V and J ends were trimmed by 1 base and 2 bases, with 5 bases remaining between them. The CDR3 spans 14 residues.

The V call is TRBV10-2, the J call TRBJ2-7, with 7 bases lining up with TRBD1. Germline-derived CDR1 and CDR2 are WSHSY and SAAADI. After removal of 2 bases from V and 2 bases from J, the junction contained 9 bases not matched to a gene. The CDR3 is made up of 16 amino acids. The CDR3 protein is CASSEDRDSLAYEQYF. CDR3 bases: TGCGCCAGCAGTGAGGACCGGGACAGCCTAGCCTACGAGCAGTACTTC.

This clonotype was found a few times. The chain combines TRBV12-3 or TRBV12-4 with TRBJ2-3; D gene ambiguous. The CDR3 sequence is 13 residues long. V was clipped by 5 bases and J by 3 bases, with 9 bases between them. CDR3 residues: CASSPDGTDTQYF. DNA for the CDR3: TGTGCCAGCAGTCCGGACGGGACAGATACGCAGTATTTT.

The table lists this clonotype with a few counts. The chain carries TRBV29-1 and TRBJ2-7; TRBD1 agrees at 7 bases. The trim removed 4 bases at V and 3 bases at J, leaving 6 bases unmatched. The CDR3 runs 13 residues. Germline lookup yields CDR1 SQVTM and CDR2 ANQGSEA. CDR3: CSVGPRDSYEQYF. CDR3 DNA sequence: TGCAGCGTTGGTCCCCGGGACAGCTACGAGCAGTACTTC.

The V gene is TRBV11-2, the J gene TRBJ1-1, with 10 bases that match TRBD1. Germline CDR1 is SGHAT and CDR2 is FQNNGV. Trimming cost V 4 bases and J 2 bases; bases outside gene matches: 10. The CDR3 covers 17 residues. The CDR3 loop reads CASSSWRDRGRNTEAFF. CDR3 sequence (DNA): TGTGCCAGCAGCTCCTGGAGGGACAGGGGTCGTAACACTGAAGCTTTCTTT.

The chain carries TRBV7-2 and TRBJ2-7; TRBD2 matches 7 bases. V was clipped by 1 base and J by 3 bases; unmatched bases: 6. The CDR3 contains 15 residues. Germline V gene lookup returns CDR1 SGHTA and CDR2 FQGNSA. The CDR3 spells CASSLGPSGYYEQYF. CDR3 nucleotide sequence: TGTGCCAGCAGCTTAGGGCCTAGCGGATACTACGAGCAGTACTTC.

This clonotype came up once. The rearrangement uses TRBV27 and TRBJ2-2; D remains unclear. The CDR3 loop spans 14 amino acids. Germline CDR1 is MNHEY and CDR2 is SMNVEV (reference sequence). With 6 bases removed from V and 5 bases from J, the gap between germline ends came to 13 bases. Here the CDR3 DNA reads TGTGCCAGCAGCTCGGTTATTGGGACCGGGGAGCTGTTTTTT. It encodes CASSSVIGTGELFF.

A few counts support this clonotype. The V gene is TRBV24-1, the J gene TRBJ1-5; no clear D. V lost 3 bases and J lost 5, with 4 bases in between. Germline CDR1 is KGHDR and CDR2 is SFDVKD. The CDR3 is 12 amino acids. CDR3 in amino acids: CATSDPYQPQHF. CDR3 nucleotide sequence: TGTGCCACCAGTGATCCGTATCAGCCCCAGCATTTT.

CDR3 in amino acids: CSARGLEGIDTQYF. CDR3 nucleotide sequence: TGCAGTGCTAGAGGATTGGAAGGCATTGATACGCAGTATTTT. The chain combines TRBV20-1 with TRBJ2-3, with unresolved D. The CDR3 consists of 14 residues. Per germline, CDR1 DFQATT and CDR2 SNEGSKA (reference sequence). V dropped 1 base and J dropped 6 bases, with 14 bases sitting between them.